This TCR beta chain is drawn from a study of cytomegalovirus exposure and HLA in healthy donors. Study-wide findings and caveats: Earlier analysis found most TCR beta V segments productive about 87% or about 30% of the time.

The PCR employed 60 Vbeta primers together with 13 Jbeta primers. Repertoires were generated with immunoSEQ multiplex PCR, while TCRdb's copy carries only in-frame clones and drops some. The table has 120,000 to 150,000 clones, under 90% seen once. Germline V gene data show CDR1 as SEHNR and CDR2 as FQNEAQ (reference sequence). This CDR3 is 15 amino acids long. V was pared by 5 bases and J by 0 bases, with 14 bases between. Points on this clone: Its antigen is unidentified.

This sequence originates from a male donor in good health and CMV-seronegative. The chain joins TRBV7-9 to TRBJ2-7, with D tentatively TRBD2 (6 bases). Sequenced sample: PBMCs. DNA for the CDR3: TGTGCCAGCAGCCGAGGTGGGACTTTCTCCTACGAGCAGTACTTC. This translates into CASSRGGTFSYEQYF.